A selection of T cell receptor beta chains follows, all from one sample in a study of blood T cell repertoires in COVID-19. Profiling relied on immunoSEQ multiplex PCR, and the TCRdb table lists in-frame clones only, not all of them. The table lists more than 95,000 clones, about 90% of them singletons. Sequencing was done on a sample of peripheral blood. Every receptor here comes from a human donor in a cohort sampled during active COVID-19. CDR3s include the opening cysteine and the closing phenylalanine or tryptophan. Fields, in order: D gene, clone size, V gene, J gene, CDR3 protein, CDR3 DNA. The D gene is left open where the match is weak. Size is stated for part of the rows, as once, few or many counts, or as a class when the clone is expanded.

TRBD1	NA	TRBV29-1	TRBJ2-3	CSVTGTGYTSTDTQYF	TGCAGCGTTACCGGGACAGGGTACACTAGCACAGATACGCAGTATTTT
TRBD2	NA	TRBV28	TRBJ2-1	CASSLGRATEQFF	TGTGCCAGCAGTCTCGGGAGGGCCACTGAGCAGTTCTTC
NA	NA	TRBV19	TRBJ1-1	CASSARTPEAFF	TGTGCCAGTAGTGCACGGACTCCTGAAGCTTTCTTT
NA	NA	TRBV5-1	TRBJ1-2	CASSSPSRERGYGYTF	TGCGCCAGCAGCTCCCCCTCTCGGGAACGGGGCTATGGCTACACCTTC
TRBD1	NA	TRBV5-1	TRBJ1-2	CASSFSGTGTYGYTF	TGCGCCAGCAGCTTCTCCGGGACAGGGACCTATGGCTACACCTTC
NA	NA	TRBV3-1/TRBV3-2	TRBJ2-1	CASSRGVLSSYNEQFF	TGTGCCAGCAGCCGTGGTGTCCTAAGCTCCTACAATGAGCAGTTCTTC
TRBD2	NA	TRBV9	TRBJ2-3	CASSEFGLAPDTQYF	TGTGCCAGCAGCGAATTCGGACTAGCACCAGATACGCAGTATTTT
NA	NA	TRBV5-5	TRBJ2-3	CASSLGGGTDTQYF	TGTGCCAGCAGCTTGGGTGGGGGGACAGATACGCAGTATTTT
NA	once	TRBV7-2	TRBJ1-2	CASSLGVREGHGYTF	TGTGCCAGCAGCTTAGGGGTCAGGGAAGGCCATGGCTACACCTTC
TRBD2	NA	TRBV18	TRBJ2-7	CASSRSGSGEEQYF	TGTGCCAGCTCCCGTTCTGGGAGCGGGGAGGAGCAGTACTTC
NA	many	TRBV5-6	TRBJ2-7	CASSFIEERYEQYF	TGTGCCAGCAGCTTTATTGAGGAAAGGTACGAGCAGTACTTC
TRBD1	NA	TRBV5-1	TRBJ1-2	CASSLGGEGVYGYTF	TGCGCCAGCAGCTTAGGGGGCGAGGGAGTCTATGGCTACACCTTC
TRBD2	few	TRBV30	TRBJ2-1	CAWARLAGENEQFF	TGTGCCTGGGCCCGACTAGCGGGAGAAAATGAGCAGTTCTTC
NA	NA	TRBV5-1	TRBJ2-2	CASSFKGSGGELFF	TGCGCCAGCAGCTTTAAGGGGTCCGGCGGGGAGCTGTTTTTT
TRBD1	NA	TRBV7-8	TRBJ1-2	CASRSVGQGDYGYTF	TGTGCCAGCCGCTCGGTGGGACAGGGCGACTATGGCTACACCTTC
NA	few	TRBV19	TRBJ1-5	CASSTQGTQPQHF	TGTGCCAGTAGTACCCAGGGAACGCAGCCCCAGCATTTT
NA	NA	TRBV10-3	TRBJ2-7	CAISETGYSYEQYF	TGTGCCATCAGTGAGACAGGCTACTCCTACGAGCAGTACTTC
NA	once	TRBV19	TRBJ2-2	CASNRGGTGELFF	TGTGCCAGTAACAGGGGGGGCACCGGGGAGCTGTTTTTT
TRBD2	NA	TRBV10-1	TRBJ2-7	CASSRTSGGSYEQYF	TGCGCCAGCAGTCGGACTAGCGGGGGATCCTACGAGCAGTACTTC
TRBD1	once	TRBV19	TRBJ2-5	CASSTQGAPETQYF	TGTGCCAGTAGTACTCAGGGGGCCCCAGAGACCCAGTACTTC